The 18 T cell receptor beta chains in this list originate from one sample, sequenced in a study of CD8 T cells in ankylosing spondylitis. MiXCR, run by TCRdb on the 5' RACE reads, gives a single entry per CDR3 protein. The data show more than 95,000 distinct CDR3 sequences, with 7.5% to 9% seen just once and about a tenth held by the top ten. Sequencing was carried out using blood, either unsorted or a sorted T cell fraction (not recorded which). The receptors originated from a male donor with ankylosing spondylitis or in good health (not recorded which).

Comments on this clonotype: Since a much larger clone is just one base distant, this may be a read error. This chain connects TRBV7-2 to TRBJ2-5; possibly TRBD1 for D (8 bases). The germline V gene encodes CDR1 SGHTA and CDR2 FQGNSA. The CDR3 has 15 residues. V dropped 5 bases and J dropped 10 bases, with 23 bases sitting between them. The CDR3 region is CASSQGAGREQNQYF. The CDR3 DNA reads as TGTGCCAGCAGCCAGGGGGCGGGGCGGGAGCAGAACCAGTACTTC.

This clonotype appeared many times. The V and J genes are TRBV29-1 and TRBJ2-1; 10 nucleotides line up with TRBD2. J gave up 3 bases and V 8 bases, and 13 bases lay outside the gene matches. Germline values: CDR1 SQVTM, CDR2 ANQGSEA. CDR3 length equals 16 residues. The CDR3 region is CSTQGVAGGSYNEQFF. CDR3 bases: TGCAGCACCCAGGGGGTAGCGGGGGGCAGCTACAATGAGCAGTTCTTC.

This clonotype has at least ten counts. The CDR3 DNA reads as TGCAGTGCTAGAGGTGGGGGGACAGATACGCAGTATTTT. It yields the protein CSARGGGTDTQYF. V and J are TRBV20-1 and TRBJ2-3; perhaps TRBD2 as D (6 bases). Germline V CDR1 and CDR2: DFQATT, SNEGSKA (reference sequence). The CDR3 has 13 residues. V lost 1 base to trimming and J lost 3 bases, with 8 bases between them.

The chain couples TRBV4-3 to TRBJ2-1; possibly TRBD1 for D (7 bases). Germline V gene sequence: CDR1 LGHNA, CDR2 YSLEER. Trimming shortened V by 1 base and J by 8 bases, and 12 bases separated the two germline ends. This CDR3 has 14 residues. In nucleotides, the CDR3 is TGCGCCAGCAGCCAAGCGTCAGGGGGGTATGAGCAGTTCTTC. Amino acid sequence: CASSQASGGYEQFF.

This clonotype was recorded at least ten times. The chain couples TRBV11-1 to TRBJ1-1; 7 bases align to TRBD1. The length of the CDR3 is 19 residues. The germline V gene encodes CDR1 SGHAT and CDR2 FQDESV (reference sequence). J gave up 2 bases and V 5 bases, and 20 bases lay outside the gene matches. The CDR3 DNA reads TGTGCCAGCAGCCCCAGCCTACGACAGGGTAAGGGGTATAACACTGAAGCTTTCTTT. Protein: CASSPSLRQGKGYNTEAFF.

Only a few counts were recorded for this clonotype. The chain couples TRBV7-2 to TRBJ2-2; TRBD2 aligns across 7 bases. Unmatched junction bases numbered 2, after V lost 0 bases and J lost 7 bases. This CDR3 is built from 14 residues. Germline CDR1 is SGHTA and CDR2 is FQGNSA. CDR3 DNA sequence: TGTGCCAGCAGCTTAGCGGGGGGGGTCGGGGAGCTGTTTTTT. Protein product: CASSLAGGVGELFF.

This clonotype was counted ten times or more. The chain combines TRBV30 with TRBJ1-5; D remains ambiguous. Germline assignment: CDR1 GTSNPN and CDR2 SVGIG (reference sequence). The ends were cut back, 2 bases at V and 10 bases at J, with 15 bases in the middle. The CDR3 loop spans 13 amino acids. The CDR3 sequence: CAWSPRNGQPQHF. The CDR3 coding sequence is TGTGCCTGGAGTCCAAGGAACGGTCAACCCCAGCATTTT.

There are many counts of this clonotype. The chain's CDR3 is CASSWAGGVADTQYF. The DNA for the CDR3 is TGTGCCAGCAGCTGGGCCGGGGGCGTAGCAGATACGCAGTATTTT. This chain joins TRBV7-2 and TRBJ2-3; possibly TRBD1 or TRBD2 for D (6 bases each). V lost 4 bases to trimming and J lost 4 bases, with 15 bases between them. The CDR3 totals 15 residues. Germline CDR1 SGHTA, CDR2 FQGNSA.

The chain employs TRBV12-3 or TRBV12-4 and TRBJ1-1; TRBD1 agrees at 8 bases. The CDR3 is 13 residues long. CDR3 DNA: TGTGCAAGCGGTTTATCAGGGGGCCTAGAAGCTTTCTTT. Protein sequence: CASGLSGGLEAFF.

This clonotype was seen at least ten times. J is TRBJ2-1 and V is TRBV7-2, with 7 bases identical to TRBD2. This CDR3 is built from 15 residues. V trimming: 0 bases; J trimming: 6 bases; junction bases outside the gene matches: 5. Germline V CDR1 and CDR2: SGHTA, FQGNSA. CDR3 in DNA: TGTGCCAGCAGCTTAGCGCGTGGGAGGGCCAATGAGCAGTTCTTC. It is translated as CASSLARGRANEQFF.

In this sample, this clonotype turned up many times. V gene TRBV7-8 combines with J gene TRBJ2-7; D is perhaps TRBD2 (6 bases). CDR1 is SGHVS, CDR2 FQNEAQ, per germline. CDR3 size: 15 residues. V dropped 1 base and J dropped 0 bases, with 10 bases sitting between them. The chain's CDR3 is CASSLGGDDSYEQYF. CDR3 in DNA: TGTGCCAGCAGCTTAGGGGGGGACGACTCCTACGAGCAGTACTTC.

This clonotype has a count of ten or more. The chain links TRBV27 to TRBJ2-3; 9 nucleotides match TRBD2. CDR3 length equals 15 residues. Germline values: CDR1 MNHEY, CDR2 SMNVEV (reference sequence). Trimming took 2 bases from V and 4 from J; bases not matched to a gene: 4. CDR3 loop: CASSLLRGGADTQYF. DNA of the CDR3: TGTGCCAGCAGTTTACTGCGCGGGGGGGCAGATACGCAGTATTTT.

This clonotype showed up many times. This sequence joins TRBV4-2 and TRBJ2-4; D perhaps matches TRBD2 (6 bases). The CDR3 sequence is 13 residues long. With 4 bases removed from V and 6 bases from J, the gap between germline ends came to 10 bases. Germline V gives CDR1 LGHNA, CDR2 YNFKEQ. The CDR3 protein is CASSPWGLNIQYF. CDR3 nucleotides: TGTGCCAGCAGCCCTTGGGGACTAAACATTCAGTACTTC.

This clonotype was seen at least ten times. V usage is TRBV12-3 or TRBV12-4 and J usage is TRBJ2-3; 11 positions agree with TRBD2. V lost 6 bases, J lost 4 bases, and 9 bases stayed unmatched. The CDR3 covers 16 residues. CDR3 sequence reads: CASRALGTSGSDTQYF. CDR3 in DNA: TGTGCCAGCAGAGCTTTGGGGACTAGCGGATCAGATACGCAGTATTTT.

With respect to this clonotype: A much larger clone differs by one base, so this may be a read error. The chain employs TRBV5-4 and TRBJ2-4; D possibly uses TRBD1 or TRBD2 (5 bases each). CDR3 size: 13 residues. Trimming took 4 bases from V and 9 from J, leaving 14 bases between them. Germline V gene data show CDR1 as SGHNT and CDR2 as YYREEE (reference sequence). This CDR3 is CASSMARDGIQYF. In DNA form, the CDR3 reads TGTGCCAGCAGCATGGCTCGGGACGGCATTCAGTACTTC.

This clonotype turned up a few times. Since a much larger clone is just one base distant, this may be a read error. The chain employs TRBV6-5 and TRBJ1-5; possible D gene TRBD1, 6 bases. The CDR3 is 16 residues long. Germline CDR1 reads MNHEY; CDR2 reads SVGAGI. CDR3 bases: TGTACCAGCAGTTATATCGGGCGACAGGGCAATCAGCCCCAGCATTTT. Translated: CTSSYIGRQGNQPQHF.

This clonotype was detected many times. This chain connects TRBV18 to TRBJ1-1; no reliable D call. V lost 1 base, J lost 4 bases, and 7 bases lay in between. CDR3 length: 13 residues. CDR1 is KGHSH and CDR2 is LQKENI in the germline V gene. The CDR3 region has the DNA TGTGCCAGCTCACCACAGACCTCCACTGAAGCTTTCTTT. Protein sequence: CASSPQTSTEAFF. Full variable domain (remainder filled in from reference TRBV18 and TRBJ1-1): NAGVMQNPRHLVRRRGQEARLRCSPMKGHSHVYWYRQLPEEGLKFMVYLQKENIIDESGMPKERFSAEFPKEGPSILRIQQVVRGDSAAYFCASSPQTSTEAFFGQGTRLTVV.

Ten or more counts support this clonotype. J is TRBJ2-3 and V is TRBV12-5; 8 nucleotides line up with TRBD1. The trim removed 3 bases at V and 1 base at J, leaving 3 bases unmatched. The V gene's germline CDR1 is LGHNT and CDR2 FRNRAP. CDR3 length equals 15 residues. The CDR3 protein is CASGFPGQGTDTQYF. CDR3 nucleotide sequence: TGTGCTAGTGGTTTTCCGGGACAGGGCACAGATACGCAGTATTTT. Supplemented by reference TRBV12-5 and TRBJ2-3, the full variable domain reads DARVTQTPRHKVTEMGQEVTMRCQPILGHNTVFWYRQTMMQGLELLAYFRNRAPLDDSGMPKDRFSAEMPDATLATLKIQPSEPRDSAVYFCASGFPGQGTDTQYFGPGTRLTVL.